Described below is a single T cell receptor (beta chain) sequence and its context. This record belongs to a study of CD8+CD57+ T cells in acquired aplastic anemia. CDR3 and TCR beta VDJ profiling relied on genomic DNA as the template. MiXCR was run by TCRdb on the reads, yielding one entry per CDR3 protein. The data contain under 200,000 distinct CDR3 sequences, around 60% of them seen just once; the ten biggest clones take up roughly 44%. The V end lost 0 bases, the J end lost 5 bases, and 12 bases lay between the germline ends. The CDR3 has 14 residues. Germline V CDR1 and CDR2: SGHRS, YFSETQ. V is TRBV5-1 and J is TRBJ2-7, with D perhaps matching TRBD1 or TRBD2 (6 bases each). The receptor's source is a human donor in good health. Sample: sorted CD4+, CD8+, or CD8+CD57+ T cells (not recorded which) from PBMCs. CDR3 loop: CASSLVGGKDEQYF. In nucleotides, the CDR3 is TGCGCCAGCAGCTTGGTGGGGGGCAAGGACGAGCAGTACTTC.